Following are 21 T cell receptor beta chains from one sample sequenced in a study of cytomegalovirus exposure and HLA in healthy donors. PCR primers comprised 60 Vbeta and 13 Jbeta primers. This table comes from immunoSEQ multiplex PCR, and its TCRdb copy is limited to in-frame clones, with some not included. This listing includes over 65,000 clones. Sequencing was carried out using PBMCs. The receptors were sampled from a young man in good health and CMV-seronegative.

J is TRBJ1-4 and V is TRBV7-9; a weak D match, TRBD1 (5 bases). There are 15 residues in the CDR3. Trimming stripped 5 bases from V and 8 bases from J, with 18 bases between. The germline CDR1 and CDR2 sequences are SEHNR and FQNEAQ (reference sequence). The CDR3 protein is CASSHRDVSGEKLFF. The CDR3 DNA follows: TGTGCCAGCAGCCACCGGGACGTCAGCGGGGAAAAACTGTTTTTT. Combining the CDR3 with reference TRBV7-9 and TRBJ1-4 gives the whole variable domain DTGVSQNPRHKITKRGQNVTFRCDPISEHNRLYWYRQTLGQGPEFLTYFQNEAQLEKSRLLSDRFSAERPKGSFSTLEIQRTEQGDSAMYLCASSHRDVSGEKLFFGSGTQLSVL.

V gene TRBV9 combines with J gene TRBJ2-1, with D uncertain. This CDR3 region has 14 residues. Trimming pared 0 bases from V and 8 bases from J, leaving 12 bases between. CDR1 and CDR2 from the germline V gene are SGDLS and YYNGEE. The CDR3 bases are TGTGCCAGCAGCGTAGGAAATAGCTGGGATGAGCAGTTCTTC. This gives the protein CASSVGNSWDEQFF.

The chain has TRBV18 and TRBJ1-5; no clear D. Germline V gene lookup returns CDR1 KGHSH and CDR2 LQKENI. Trimming took 4 bases from V and 2 from J, leaving 9 bases between them. The CDR3 covers 14 residues. The CDR3 region is CASSLDMGNQPQHF. The CDR3 DNA reads TGTGCCAGCTCACTCGACATGGGCAATCAGCCCCAGCATTTT. Variable domain in full (rest from reference TRBV18 and TRBJ1-5): NAGVMQNPRHLVRRRGQEARLRCSPMKGHSHVYWYRQLPEEGLKFMVYLQKENIIDESGMPKERFSAEFPKEGPSILRIQQVVRGDSAAYFCASSLDMGNQPQHFGDGTRLSIL.

CDR3 DNA: TGTGCCAGCAGCCTTCACTCCGTAGTAGGGGCCCAGTACTTC. Translating it yields CASSLHSVVGAQYF. The rearrangement uses TRBV6-5 and TRBJ2-5; D is possibly TRBD1 (5 bases). CDR3 length equals 14 residues. With 6 bases removed from V and 9 bases from J, the gap between germline ends came to 20 bases. Germline V gene lookup returns CDR1 MNHEY and CDR2 SVGAGI.

The gene calls are TRBV19 and TRBJ2-7, with 8 bases lining up with TRBD1. Germline assignment: CDR1 LNHDA and CDR2 SQIVND (reference sequence). V shed 5 bases and J 2 bases; nucleotides not matched to a gene: 5. The CDR3 sequence is 14 residues long. In nucleotides, the CDR3 is TGTGCCAGTAGTCGCTCGGGACAGGCCTACGAGCAGTACTTC. Translating it yields CASSRSGQAYEQYF.

V is TRBV10-3 and J is TRBJ2-2; weak D call: TRBD1 (5 bases). Germline V CDR1 and CDR2: ENHRY, SYGVKD. This CDR3 has 16 residues. V lost 0 bases and J lost 6, with 14 bases in between. The CDR3 reads CAISESGETVPGELFF. The CDR3 coding sequence is TGTGCCATCAGTGAGTCAGGGGAAACGGTCCCCGGGGAGCTGTTTTTT.

The chain recombines TRBV30 with TRBJ2-1, with D possibly being TRBD2 (6 bases). Germline lookup yields CDR1 GTSNPN and CDR2 SVGIG (reference sequence). This CDR3 region has 13 residues. Trimming took 0 bases from V and 15 from J, leaving 18 bases between them. The CDR3 loop is CAWSVPGKLGGFF. CDR3 coding DNA: TGTGCCTGGAGTGTACCGGGCAAACTCGGGGGGTTCTTC.

This chain joins TRBV2 and TRBJ1-6; 7 bases are a match to TRBD1. Germline V gene lookup returns CDR1 SNHLY and CDR2 FYNNEI. The CDR3 is made up of 15 amino acids. V dropped 4 bases and J dropped 5; count of bases not matched to a gene: 5. DNA of the CDR3: TGTGCCAGCAGTGGACGACAGGGTGATAATTCACCCCTCCACTTT. Its protein is CASSGRQGDNSPLHF.

The chain carries TRBV18 and TRBJ2-3, with TRBD2 matching over 11 bases. The CDR3 is 14 residues long. Germline CDR1 reads KGHSH; CDR2 reads LQKENI. V was pared by 6 bases and J by 4 bases, with 3 bases of the junction left unmatched. The CDR3 bases are TGTGCCAGCTCCCTGGGACTAGCGGCAGATACGCAGTATTTT. Its translation is CASSLGLAADTQYF.

The chain joins TRBV7-2 to TRBJ2-7; D perhaps matches TRBD1 (6 bases). The germline CDR1 and CDR2 sequences are SGHTA and FQGNSA. Trimming removed 4 bases at V and 3 bases at J, with 16 bases between. The CDR3 sequence is 15 residues long. The CDR3, as DNA: TGTGCCAGCAGCTCCGCTGGGGACACAGGCTACGAGCAGTACTTC. It codes for CASSSAGDTGYEQYF.

V gene TRBV7-4 combines with J gene TRBJ1-3; D is possibly TRBD1 (5 bases). CDR1 SGHVT and CDR2 SQSDAQ come from the germline V gene. The germline V and J ends were trimmed by 4 bases and 1 base, with 8 bases remaining between them. CDR3 length equals 14 residues. CDR3 nucleotide sequence: TGTGCCAGCAGCTGTACAGGTTCTGGAAACACCATATATTTT. Amino acids: CASSCTGSGNTIYF.

The rearrangement links TRBV6-1 to TRBJ1-1; D not certain. Germline CDR1 MNHNS, CDR2 SASEGT. The CDR3 consists of 14 residues. V lost 3 bases and J 5 bases, leaving 13 bases between the germline ends. The CDR3 sequence is CASSDIPGKTEAFF. The CDR3 nucleotides read TGTGCCAGCAGTGATATTCCGGGGAAGACTGAAGCTTTCTTT.

The V and J genes are TRBV9 and TRBJ1-2, with D perhaps matching TRBD1 (5 bases). Trimming removed 0 bases from V and 8 bases from J, with 20 bases in between. Germline V gene sequence: CDR1 SGDLS, CDR2 YYNGEE. The CDR3 loop spans 16 amino acids. CDR3 protein: CASSVEGNLLRGGYTF. CDR3 coding DNA: TGTGCCAGCAGCGTAGAGGGGAATCTCTTAAGGGGCGGCTACACCTTC.

The rearrangement joins TRBV13 to TRBJ2-2, with 12 bases fitting TRBD1. CDR3 length: 16 residues. The germline V gene has CDR1 PRHDT and CDR2 FYEKMQ (reference sequence). Germline trimming cut 5 bases from V and 5 bases from J; bases unmatched to any gene: 6. The CDR3 is CASSVPGQGATGELFF. The CDR3 DNA is TGTGCCAGCAGCGTACCGGGACAGGGGGCAACCGGGGAGCTGTTTTTT.

V usage is TRBV11-2 and J usage is TRBJ2-7; TRBD2 agrees at 10 bases. The germline gives CDR1 SGHAT, CDR2 FQNNGV. The CDR3 totals 18 residues. Trimming removed 1 base from V and 5 bases from J; junction bases left unmatched: 14. The CDR3 DNA follows: TGTGCCAGCAGCTTAGTACCGGGACTAGCGTTTTTAAGGAACGAGCAGTACTTC. Residues: CASSLVPGLAFLRNEQYF.

J is TRBJ2-7 and V is TRBV11-3; 9 positions match TRBD1. The CDR3 extends over 15 amino acids. CDR1 is SGHNT, CDR2 YENEEA, per germline. Trimming took 7 bases from V and 2 from J; bases not matched to a gene: 9. The CDR3: CASTLQGALAYEQYF. The CDR3 DNA is TGTGCCAGCACTCTACAGGGGGCCCTAGCCTACGAGCAGTACTTC.

The chain links TRBV18 to TRBJ1-1, with D perhaps matching TRBD1 (5 bases). The V end was cut by 2 bases, the J end by 4 bases, with 17 bases between. The CDR3 covers 16 residues. CDR1 is KGHSH and CDR2 is LQKENI in the germline V gene. CDR3: CASSPMQGLLGTEAFF. In nucleotides, the CDR3 is TGTGCCAGCTCACCAATGCAGGGCTTGTTAGGCACTGAAGCTTTCTTT. The full variable domain, rest sourced from reference TRBV18 and TRBJ1-1, is NAGVMQNPRHLVRRRGQEARLRCSPMKGHSHVYWYRQLPEEGLKFMVYLQKENIIDESGMPKERFSAEFPKEGPSILRIQQVVRGDSAAYFCASSPMQGLLGTEAFFGQGTRLTVV.

V gene TRBV5-4 combines with J gene TRBJ1-5, with 7 bases fitting TRBD1. Per the germline V gene, CDR1 is SGHNT and CDR2 is YYREEE (reference sequence). The CDR3 has 19 residues. With V trimmed by 1 base and J by 1 base, 14 bases remained unmatched. The CDR3 sequence: CASSLTYSALGQSNQPQHF. In DNA form, the CDR3 reads TGTGCCAGCAGCTTGACCTACTCGGCCCTGGGACAGAGCAATCAGCCCCAGCATTTT.

V usage is TRBV29-1 and J usage is TRBJ1-2; D call uncertain. Per germline, CDR1 SQVTM and CDR2 ANQGSEA. V was trimmed by 4 bases and J by 1 base, leaving 10 bases between them. The CDR3 spans 13 residues. CDR3 in DNA: TGCAGCGTTGGGAGGCAGATTAACTATGGCTACACCTTC. It yields the protein CSVGRQINYGYTF.

The chain is built from TRBV5-1 and TRBJ2-2; 8 bases are shared with TRBD1. The germline gives CDR1 SGHRS, CDR2 YFSETQ. There are 18 residues in the CDR3. The junction had 14 bases not matched to a gene; V was cut back by 0 bases and J by 7 bases. CDR3 in amino acids: CASSLGPERTGSVGELFF. As DNA, the CDR3 is TGCGCCAGCAGCTTGGGTCCAGAACGGACAGGGTCGGTCGGGGAGCTGTTTTTT.

V usage is TRBV6-1 and J usage is TRBJ1-2; TRBD1 aligns across 9 bases. The ends lost 6 bases at V and 5 bases at J; junction bases unmatched: 7. This CDR3 spans 14 amino acids. Looked up from germline, CDR1 is MNHNS and CDR2 is SASEGT. In DNA, the CDR3 is TGTGCCAGCAGGAACCGGGACAGGGCTTATGGCTACACCTTC. Protein product: CASRNRDRAYGYTF.